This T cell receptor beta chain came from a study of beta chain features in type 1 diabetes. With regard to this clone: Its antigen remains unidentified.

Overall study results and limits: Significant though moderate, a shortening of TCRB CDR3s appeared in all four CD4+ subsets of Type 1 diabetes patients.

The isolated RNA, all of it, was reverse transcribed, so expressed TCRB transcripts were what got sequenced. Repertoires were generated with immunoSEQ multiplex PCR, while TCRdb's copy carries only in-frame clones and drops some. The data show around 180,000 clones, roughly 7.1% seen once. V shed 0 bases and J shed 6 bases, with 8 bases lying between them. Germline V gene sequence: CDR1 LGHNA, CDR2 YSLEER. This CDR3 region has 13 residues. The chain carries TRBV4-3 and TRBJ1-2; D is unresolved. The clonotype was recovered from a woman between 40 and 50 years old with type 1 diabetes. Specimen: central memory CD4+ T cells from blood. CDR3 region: CASSQDRGHGYTF. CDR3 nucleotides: TGCGCCAGCAGCCAAGACCGAGGGCATGGCTACACCTTC.